The 25 T cell receptor beta chains presented below share a single source sample, sequenced in a study of cytomegalovirus exposure and HLA in healthy donors. Amplification used 60 Vbeta primers and 13 Jbeta primers. Some clones are missing from TCRdb's copy, which holds only in-frame ones; the method was immunoSEQ multiplex PCR. Of about 190,000 clones in the sample, around three quarters are singletons; the top ten hold about 1.5%. The sequenced material came from PBMCs. Receptors were obtained from a woman under 30 in good health and CMV-seronegative.

J is TRBJ2-7 and V is TRBV9; TRBD2 aligns across 8 bases. V shed 2 bases and J 5 bases; nucleotides not matched to a gene: 9. Germline lookup yields CDR1 SGDLS and CDR2 YYNGEE. The CDR3 is 15 amino acids. The DNA for the CDR3 is TGTGCCAGCAGCGTCACCGGGGGGGCCTGGGACGAGCAGTACTTC. Translation gives CASSVTGGAWDEQYF. Using reference TRBV9 and TRBJ2-7 for the parts outside the CDR3, the full variable domain is DSGVTQTPKHLITATGQRVTLRCSPRSGDLSVYWYQQSLDQGLQFLIQYYNGEERAKGNILERFSAQQFPDLHSELNLSSLELGDSALYFCASSVTGGAWDEQYFGPGTRLTVT.

V usage is TRBV6-5 and J usage is TRBJ2-7, with 8 bases fitting TRBD1. Germline V gene sequence: CDR1 MNHEY, CDR2 SVGAGI. The V segment lost 3 bases and the J segment 3 bases; nucleotides outside the gene matches: 4. This CDR3 contains 14 residues. CDR3 sequence (DNA): TGTGCCAGCAGTTATCACGACAGGGGCTACGAGCAGTACTTC. It translates to CASSYHDRGYEQYF.

The rearrangement joins TRBV28 to TRBJ1-2, with unresolved D. Germline V gene sequence: CDR1 MDHEN, CDR2 SYDVKM. V lost 7 bases and J 3 bases, leaving 12 bases between the germline ends. The CDR3 covers 13 residues. The CDR3 nucleotides read TGTGCCAGCACCGCACCCCGGGACTATGGCTACACCTTC. Residues: CASTAPRDYGYTF.

V and J are TRBV6-5 and TRBJ2-7; 7 bases are shared with TRBD2. The length of the CDR3 is 14 residues. The V gene end was trimmed by 7 bases and the J gene end by 1 base; junction bases not matched to a gene: 7. Germline CDR1 and CDR2: MNHEY and SVGAGI. In nucleotides, the CDR3 is TGTGCCAGCATCAGGTGGGGGGGGTCCTACGAGCAGTACTTC. It specifies CASIRWGGSYEQYF.

The genes are TRBV28 and TRBJ2-1, with D perhaps matching TRBD1 (6 bases). This CDR3 has 15 residues. Trimming shortened V by 3 bases and J by 0 bases, and 9 bases separated the two germline ends. CDR1 MDHEN and CDR2 SYDVKM come from the germline V gene. The CDR3: CASSFQGSSYNEQFF. The CDR3 DNA sequence: TGTGCCAGCAGTTTTCAGGGGAGCTCCTACAATGAGCAGTTCTTC.

This chain links TRBV6-4 with TRBJ1-1, with a possible D match to TRBD1 (5 bases). Per the germline V gene, CDR1 is MRHNA and CDR2 is SNTAGT. The CDR3 is made up of 14 amino acids. V was cut by 7 bases and J by 1 base, with 13 bases left in between. CDR3 loop: CASTPDGQNTEAFF. The DNA for the CDR3 is TGTGCCAGCACTCCGGACGGACAGAACACTGAAGCTTTCTTT.

V usage is TRBV25-1 and J usage is TRBJ2-7; 11 nucleotides agree with TRBD1. After removal of 8 bases from V and 4 bases from J, the junction contained 4 bases not matched to a gene. This CDR3 comprises 13 residues. The V gene's germline CDR1 is MGHDK and CDR2 SYGVNS. The chain's CDR3 is CASVGTGGYEQYF. The CDR3 bases are TGTGCCAGCGTGGGGACAGGGGGATACGAGCAGTACTTC.

This clone was seen just once. Other DNA sequences of this sample code for an identical CDR3. The rearrangement joins TRBV7-9 to TRBJ1-2, with D uncertain. From germline, CDR1 is SEHNR and CDR2 FQNEAQ (reference sequence). The CDR3 is 12 residues long. The V and J ends lost 1 base and 6 bases respectively, with 6 bases between them. The CDR3: CASSLGGDGYTF. Written as DNA, the CDR3 is TGTGCCAGCAGCTTAGGGGGAGATGGCTACACCTTC.

The gene calls are TRBV6-5 and TRBJ2-1, with 8 positions matching TRBD2. Germline CDR1 and CDR2: MNHEY and SVGAGI. The CDR3 sequence is 15 residues long. V trimming: 6 bases; J trimming: 2 bases; junction bases outside the gene matches: 6. CDR3 sequence: CASSATSGAYNEQFF. The CDR3, as DNA: TGTGCCAGCAGCGCAACTAGCGGAGCCTACAATGAGCAGTTCTTC.

The chain uses TRBV27 and TRBJ2-7; 7 nucleotides agree with TRBD1. J was trimmed by 1 base and V by 3 bases; bases with no gene match: 6. CDR3 length: 15 residues. Germline assignment: CDR1 MNHEY and CDR2 SMNVEV (reference sequence). The DNA of the CDR3 is TGTGCCAGCAGTTTCGGACAGGCACCTTCCTACGAGCAGTACTTC. This codes for CASSFGQAPSYEQYF.

In nucleotides, the CDR3 is TGTGCCAGCAGTGGGGGACAGCTCATGAACACTGAAGCTTTCTTT. This codes for CASSGGQLMNTEAFF. The gene calls are TRBV27 and TRBJ1-1; 7 positions match TRBD1. The CDR3 is 15 residues long. V gave up 5 bases and J gave up 0 bases; unmatched junction bases: 6. Germline V gene data show CDR1 as MNHEY and CDR2 as SMNVEV (reference sequence).

The rearrangement uses TRBV15 and TRBJ2-1; D gene uncertain. The CDR3 spans 16 residues. The germline V gene encodes CDR1 LNHNV and CDR2 YYDKDF (reference sequence). The V and J ends lost 0 bases and 0 bases respectively, with 9 bases between them. Here the CDR3 reads CATSREFTSSYNEQFF. The DNA of the CDR3 is TGTGCCACCAGCAGAGAATTCACTTCCTCCTACAATGAGCAGTTCTTC.

V gene TRBV6-5 combines with J gene TRBJ2-7, with 8 nucleotides matching TRBD1. Unmatched junction bases numbered 3, after V lost 5 bases and J lost 6 bases. The CDR3 runs to 12 residues. Germline CDR1 is MNHEY and CDR2 is SVGAGI. The CDR3 DNA reads TGTGCCAGCAGTGTAACAGGGGGCGAGCAGTACTTC. Protein sequence: CASSVTGGEQYF.

This clone was seen a few times. The V and J genes are TRBV9 and TRBJ1-1; D perhaps matches TRBD1 (6 bases). Per the germline V gene, CDR1 is SGDLS and CDR2 is YYNGEE. Trimming removed 3 bases from V and 8 bases from J, with 8 bases in between. This CDR3 spans 11 amino acids. The CDR3 region is CASSAGTEAFF. The CDR3 nucleotides read TGTGCCAGCAGCGCCGGGACAGAAGCTTTCTTT.

This chain connects TRBV10-1 to TRBJ2-3; 8 bases are shared with TRBD1. Germline CDR1 reads WNHNN; CDR2 reads SYGVQD (reference sequence). J lost 4 bases, V lost 7 bases, and 13 bases had no gene match. The CDR3 is 16 amino acids. The chain's CDR3 is CASTSDRVVTPDTQYF. In nucleotides, the CDR3 is TGCGCCAGCACCTCGGACAGGGTTGTAACCCCAGATACGCAGTATTTT.

The rearrangement uses TRBV11-2 and TRBJ2-3; no reliable D call. The ends were cut back, 6 bases at V and 7 bases at J, with 5 bases in the middle. Per germline, CDR1 SGHAT and CDR2 FQNNGV. The CDR3 is 10 residues long. The DNA of the CDR3 is TGTGCCAGCAGTTCCAATACGCAGTATTTT. Protein product: CASSSNTQYF. The full variable domain, rest sourced from reference TRBV11-2 and TRBJ2-3, is EAGVAQSPRYKIIEKRQSVAFWCNPISGHATLYWYQQILGQGPKLLIQFQNNGVVDDSQLPKDRFSAERLKGVDSTLKIQPAKLEDSAVYLCASSSNTQYFGPGTRLTVL.

This rearrangement joins TRBV28 to TRBJ1-1, with 7 bases lining up with TRBD1. The junction had 10 bases not matched to a gene; V was cut back by 5 bases and J by 4 bases. Germline V CDR1 and CDR2: MDHEN, SYDVKM. This CDR3 is 15 amino acids long. The DNA of the CDR3 is TGTGCCAGCAGTCCCCAGTTAGGGGGCGGCACTGAAGCTTTCTTT. It codes for CASSPQLGGGTEAFF.

This clone was recorded only once. The chain has TRBV2 and TRBJ1-1, with a possible D match to TRBD1 (6 bases). Germline V gene sequence: CDR1 SNHLY, CDR2 FYNNEI. The CDR3 sequence is 14 residues long. V shed 3 bases and J shed 4 bases, with 12 bases lying between them. The CDR3 loop reads CASSDRLGGTEAFF. The CDR3 nucleotides read TGTGCCAGCAGTGACCGCCTAGGGGGCACTGAAGCTTTCTTT.

This clone was counted once. The V gene is TRBV30, the J gene TRBJ1-1; the D gene is possibly TRBD1 (6 bases). Germline V lookup: CDR1 GTSNPN, CDR2 SVGIG (reference sequence). Trimming cost V 0 bases and J 7 bases, with 15 bases left between them. This CDR3 region has 14 residues. The CDR3 DNA follows: TGTGCCTGGAGTGTCTCCAGGGGCCACAATGAAGCTTTCTTT. Translated, it gives CAWSVSRGHNEAFF. Variable domain in full (rest from reference TRBV30 and TRBJ1-1): SQTIHQWPATLVQPVGSPLSLECTVEGTSNPNLYWYRQAAGRGLQLLFYSVGIGQISSEVPQNLSASRPQDRQFILSSKKLLLSDSGFYLCAWSVSRGHNEAFFGQGTRLTVV.

This clone was found once. The chain links TRBV7-2 to TRBJ2-7; D is possibly TRBD2 (6 bases). CDR1 is SGHTA, CDR2 FQGNSA, per germline. The ends were cut back, 0 bases at V and 6 bases at J, with 21 bases in the middle. The CDR3 is 17 residues long. CDR3 amino acids: CASSLAWERGGTAEQYF. The CDR3 DNA sequence: TGTGCCAGCAGCTTAGCCTGGGAGCGTGGGGGGACGGCCGAGCAGTACTTC.

The chain joins TRBV5-1 to TRBJ2-1, with D possibly being TRBD1 (6 bases). V was cut by 4 bases and J by 8 bases, with 22 bases left in between. Germline CDR1 SGHRS, CDR2 YFSETQ. The CDR3 sequence is 16 residues long. In nucleotides, the CDR3 is TGCGCCAGCAGCCAAGGGGGTAGTTTTGTTTTCGATGAGCAGTTCTTC. Translated: CASSQGGSFVFDEQFF.

The V and J genes are TRBV18 and TRBJ1-1; the D is unclear. Germline CDR1 is KGHSH and CDR2 is LQKENI. The CDR3 consists of 12 residues. V was clipped by 5 bases and J by 3 bases, with 7 bases between them. Here the CDR3 reads CASSKLDTEAFF. The DNA of the CDR3 is TGTGCCAGCTCAAAACTGGACACTGAAGCTTTCTTT. Complete variable domain (other parts from reference TRBV18 and TRBJ1-1): NAGVMQNPRHLVRRRGQEARLRCSPMKGHSHVYWYRQLPEEGLKFMVYLQKENIIDESGMPKERFSAEFPKEGPSILRIQQVVRGDSAAYFCASSKLDTEAFFGQGTRLTVV.

V gene TRBV10-3 combines with J gene TRBJ2-7; the match to TRBD1 covers 8 bases. The junction had 9 bases not matched to a gene; V was cut back by 6 bases and J by 2 bases. The CDR3 covers 15 residues. Germline V gene sequence: CDR1 ENHRY, CDR2 SYGVKD. For the CDR3, the DNA is TGTGCCATCAGCACCGGACAGGGCCTCCCCTACGAGCAGTACTTC. Translation gives CAISTGQGLPYEQYF.

The genes are TRBV7-9 and TRBJ2-1; 10 bases match TRBD1. CDR3 size: 17 residues. CDR1 and CDR2 from the germline V gene are SEHNR and FQNEAQ (reference sequence). With V trimmed by 4 bases and J by 4 bases, 10 bases remained unmatched. As DNA, the CDR3 is TGTGCCAGCAGCTCCTACAGGGACAGGGGCACGTACAATGAGCAGTTCTTC. It specifies CASSSYRDRGTYNEQFF.

This chain joins TRBV27 and TRBJ1-1; weak D call: TRBD1 (6 bases). CDR3 length equals 14 residues. The V gene lost 4 bases and the J gene lost 3 bases, with 12 bases spanning the gap. The germline gives CDR1 MNHEY, CDR2 SMNVEV (reference sequence). The CDR3 DNA reads TGTGCCAGCAGTTACCTTCCAGGGGACACTGAAGCTTTCTTT. Translation gives CASSYLPGDTEAFF.